The clone carrying this T cell receptor (beta chain) was counted a few times. Its antigen is undetermined. Germline loops: CDR1 MGHRA, CDR2 YSYEKL. The J segment lost 1 base and the V segment lost 6 bases, leaving 24 bases of the junction unmatched. The CDR3 has 20 residues. This sample is part of a study of chemoradiotherapy in HPV16-positive cancers. Study information: A couple of HPV16-positive patients' cells yielded candidate HPV-specific clones and common motifs.

The table came from immunoSEQ multiplex PCR; TCRdb's copy has only in-frame clones and leaves some out. Of approximately 13,000 clones detected, more than 75% appear once; the ten largest clones hold 2.2%. Study-level findings and limits: The functional HPV-specific definition rests on just a couple of HPV16-positive patients.

Over chemoradiotherapy, repertoires were sampled more than once. Collection of the sample occurred from a patient who underwent chemoradiotherapy. The chain couples TRBV4-1 to TRBJ2-7, with TRBD1 matching over 7 bases. The receptor was derived from a human donor with HPV-associated anogenital cancer. The CDR3 sequence is CASSSQPTRTFGTASYEQYF. CDR3 coding DNA: TGCGCCAGCAGTTCCCAACCGACCCGTACTTTTGGGACAGCGTCCTACGAGCAGTACTTC.